The 19 T cell receptor beta chains reported below all come from one sample, sequenced in a study of post-analysis software for immune sequencing data. Their cognate antigens are unknown. Study-wide points: Higher frequency in patients than in controls was seen for five TRBV segments, with TRBV5-6, TRBV5-1 and TRBV20-1 among them.

The authors incorporated unique molecular identifiers into the TCR beta cDNA libraries. Each CDR3 protein gets one entry after TCRdb re-called the PCR reads with MiXCR. The sample holds 180,000 or so distinct CDR3 sequences, approximately 29% seen once. The sample taken for sequencing was blood. Receptor source: a girl between 2 and 17 years old with multiple sclerosis.

The rearrangement uses TRBV20-1 and TRBJ2-1; 9 bases line up with TRBD2. The V gene end was trimmed by 5 bases and the J gene end by 7 bases; junction bases not matched to a gene: 9. The CDR3 contains 14 residues. Per germline, CDR1 DFQATT and CDR2 SNEGSKA (reference sequence). Here the CDR3 reads CSAGGSGSLNEQFF. In nucleotides, the CDR3 is TGCAGTGCTGGGGGTAGCGGGAGTCTAAATGAGCAGTTCTTC.

This clonotype was detected a few times. V usage is TRBV10-3 and J usage is TRBJ1-6; tentatively, D is TRBD1 (5 bases). Per germline, CDR1 ENHRY and CDR2 SYGVKD. CDR3 length: 14 amino acids. V lost 4 bases, J lost 10 bases, and 14 bases lay in between. The CDR3 here is CAISGGGMGSPLHF. Written as DNA, the CDR3 is TGTGCCATCAGTGGTGGGGGGATGGGGTCACCCCTCCACTTT.

This clonotype was seen ten or more times. CDR3 nucleotide sequence: TGCAGCGTTGAAGGTCGGGGGGAAGCCTCTGAAGCTTTCTTT. It yields the protein CSVEGRGEASEAFF. The rearrangement links TRBV29-1 to TRBJ1-1, with a possible D match to TRBD1 (5 bases). Trimming stripped 1 base from V and 6 bases from J, with 15 bases between. Germline V CDR1 and CDR2: SQVTM, ANQGSEA. This CDR3 spans 14 amino acids.

Here the CDR3 DNA reads TGCGCCAGCAGCTTGGACAGCGCCGGGCGCGAGCAGTACTTC. Translation: CASSLDSAGREQYF. The chain employs TRBV5-1 and TRBJ2-7, with D unresolved. Between the trimmed V and J ends, which lost 0 bases and 6 bases, there was a span of 13 bases. The length of the CDR3 is 14 residues. CDR1 is SGHRS and CDR2 is YFSETQ in the germline V gene.

The J gene is TRBJ1-1, the V gene TRBV14; no definite D call. V lost 4 bases to trimming and J lost 6 bases, with 9 bases between them. There are 12 residues in the CDR3. Germline CDR1 SGHDN, CDR2 FVKESK. The CDR3 protein is CASSLLGAEAFF. The CDR3 bases are TGTGCCAGCAGCCTACTTGGGGCTGAAGCTTTCTTT.

This clonotype appeared a few times. The genes are TRBV12-3 or TRBV12-4 and TRBJ1-6; no reliable D call. The V end lost 6 bases, the J end lost 4 bases, and 13 bases lay between the germline ends. The length of the CDR3 is 15 residues. The CDR3 loop is CASRRTGVYNSPLHF. In nucleotides, the CDR3 is TGTGCCAGCAGGAGAACCGGGGTTTATAATTCACCCCTCCACTTT.

In regard to this clonotype: A much more abundant neighbour one base away suggests this may be a read error. This chain connects TRBV4-1 to TRBJ2-3; 7 bases line up with TRBD1. The CDR3 spans 16 residues. CDR1 and CDR2 (germline): MGHRA, YSYEKL. The chain's CDR3 is CAGSQDPGGYTDTQYF. DNA for the CDR3: TGCGCCGGCAGCCAAGATCCAGGGGGTTACACAGATACGCAGTATTTT.

The sample holds many counts of this clonotype. CDR3: CASSEGRDLEQYF. CDR3 sequence (DNA): TGCGCCAGCAGTGAGGGGAGGGACTTGGAGCAGTACTTC. The V call is TRBV10-2, the J call TRBJ2-7; 7 bases map to TRBD2. CDR3 length equals 13 residues. V dropped 2 bases and J dropped 7; count of bases not matched to a gene: 5. The germline CDR1 and CDR2 sequences are WSHSY and SAAADI.

This clonotype has more than one count but fewer than ten. The V and J genes are TRBV3-1 and TRBJ1-2; D remains ambiguous. The CDR3 loop spans 13 amino acids. V gave up 5 bases and J gave up 7 bases, with 14 bases separating them. Germline V gene lookup returns CDR1 LGHDT and CDR2 YNNKEL (reference sequence). In DNA form, the CDR3 reads TGTGCCAGCAGCAATTGGGATGAAGTTGGCTACACCTTC. Protein: CASSNWDEVGYTF.

CDR3 bases: TGCAGCGGCTGGGGGGTCCTTGCACCAGAGACCCAGTACTTC. Amino acid sequence: CSGWGVLAPETQYF. The V call is TRBV29-1, the J call TRBJ2-5; TRBD2 might be the D (6 bases). CDR3 length: 14 amino acids. The germline V gene encodes CDR1 SQVTM and CDR2 ANQGSEA. Trimming took off 7 bases at V and 4 bases at J, with 19 bases between the two ends.

The chain carries TRBV28 and TRBJ1-5; D not resolved. Deletions cut 4 bases from V and 10 bases from J, with 11 bases between. The CDR3 totals 12 residues. Germline V gene data show CDR1 as MDHEN and CDR2 as SYDVKM. The CDR3 sequence: CASSSHIQPQHF. CDR3 coding DNA: TGTGCCAGCAGTTCGCACATTCAACCCCAGCATTTT.

This clonotype was counted between two and nine times. V gene TRBV7-8 combines with J gene TRBJ1-1; D gene uncertain. CDR1 and CDR2 from the germline V gene are SGHVS and FQNEAQ. This CDR3 is 14 amino acids long. Trimming shortened V by 2 bases and J by 4 bases, and 11 bases separated the two germline ends. The CDR3 spells CASSLLLGITEAFF. Written as DNA, the CDR3 is TGTGCCAGCAGCTTACTCCTGGGTATCACTGAAGCTTTCTTT.

The chain employs TRBV20-1 and TRBJ1-1, with D hard to call. V was shortened by 6 bases and J by 0 bases, with 11 bases between the two germline ends. The CDR3 extends over 13 amino acids. The germline V gene encodes CDR1 DFQATT and CDR2 SNEGSKA (reference sequence). In DNA form, the CDR3 reads TGCAGTGCGCAACCTCAGGTGAACACTGAAGCTTTCTTT. This encodes CSAQPQVNTEAFF.

This clonotype was seen at least ten times. This chain joins TRBV5-1 and TRBJ2-6, with 7 bases identical to TRBD1. The CDR3 extends over 16 amino acids. Per the germline V gene, CDR1 is SGHRS and CDR2 is YFSETQ. J gave up 0 bases and V 4 bases, and 4 bases lay outside the gene matches. CDR3 loop: CASSGTARSGANVLTF. CDR3 DNA: TGCGCCAGCAGCGGGACAGCCCGCTCTGGGGCCAACGTCCTGACTTTC.

In this sample, this clonotype turned up many times. The rearrangement uses TRBV6-5 and TRBJ2-3; the D call may be TRBD1 or TRBD2 (5 bases each). Germline values: CDR1 MNHEY, CDR2 SVGAGI. With 6 bases removed from V and 6 bases from J, the gap between germline ends came to 16 bases. The CDR3 runs to 14 residues. CDR3 nucleotides: TGTGCCAGCAGCCCGGGACGGAAGGGGGATACGCAGTATTTT. Its protein product is CASSPGRKGDTQYF.

This clonotype was detected a few times. A much larger clone lies one base from this, so it may be a read error. The chain combines TRBV12-3 or TRBV12-4 with TRBJ2-3; tentatively, D is TRBD1 (6 bases). The CDR3 covers 15 residues. The CDR3 DNA reads TGTGCCAGCAGTCCAGGGGTGTGGAACACAGATGCGCAGTATTTT. It translates to CASSPGVWNTDAQYF.

In its sample, this clonotype was seen a few times. This sequence joins TRBV5-1 and TRBJ2-2; tentatively, D is TRBD1 (5 bases). Looked up from germline, CDR1 is SGHRS and CDR2 is YFSETQ. CDR3 length equals 14 residues. Trimming took off 0 bases at V and 7 bases at J, with 10 bases between the two ends. The CDR3 protein is CASSLGQGSGELFF. In DNA form, the CDR3 reads TGCGCCAGCAGCTTGGGGCAGGGAAGCGGGGAGCTGTTTTTT.

The sample holds a few counts of this clonotype. The rearrangement links TRBV6-1 to TRBJ1-5; D is uncertain. This CDR3 region has 13 residues. V lost 7 bases and J 2 bases, leaving 9 bases between the germline ends. Germline values: CDR1 MNHNS, CDR2 SASEGT. The CDR3 DNA is TGTGCCAGCAATGGGATTGGCAATCAGCCCCAGCATTTT. It translates to CASNGIGNQPQHF.

This clonotype was recorded a few times. The chain links TRBV12-3 or TRBV12-4 to TRBJ2-2; D is perhaps TRBD2 (6 bases). The CDR3 contains 14 residues. The V and J ends lost 6 bases and 4 bases respectively, with 12 bases between them. The CDR3 loop is CASRTTGSTGELFF. The CDR3 DNA sequence: TGTGCCAGCAGAACTACCGGGAGCACCGGGGAGCTGTTTTTT.